This T cell receptor (beta chain) stems from a study of cytomegalovirus exposure and HLA in healthy donors. Whole-study results and caveats: A cluster of highly shared sequence variants was likely a sequencing artifact.

As regards this clone: The antigen is not known.

The PCR employed 60 Vbeta primers together with 13 Jbeta primers. In the study's own analysis: Approximately 11 million shared chains were among around 80 million unique TCR beta chains counted in a later analysis. Sequencing used immunoSEQ multiplex PCR; TCRdb keeps in-frame clones, though not all of them. V, J and clone size derive from that table, while D and trimming were established from the DNA sequence. The table shows about 140,000 clones, with over 60% occurring only once. Material: PBMCs. The sequence derives from a woman aged 55-70 years in good health and CMV-seronegative.

This chain's CDR3 is CASSEVQGGQPQHF. CDR3 DNA: TGTGCCAGCAGTGAAGTGCAGGGCGGCCAGCCCCAGCATTTT. This chain links TRBV2 with TRBJ1-5; D perhaps matches TRBD1 (5 bases). The CDR3 is 14 residues long. Germline CDR1 and CDR2: SNHLY and FYNNEI. Trimming took off 1 base at V and 7 bases at J, with 11 bases between the two ends.